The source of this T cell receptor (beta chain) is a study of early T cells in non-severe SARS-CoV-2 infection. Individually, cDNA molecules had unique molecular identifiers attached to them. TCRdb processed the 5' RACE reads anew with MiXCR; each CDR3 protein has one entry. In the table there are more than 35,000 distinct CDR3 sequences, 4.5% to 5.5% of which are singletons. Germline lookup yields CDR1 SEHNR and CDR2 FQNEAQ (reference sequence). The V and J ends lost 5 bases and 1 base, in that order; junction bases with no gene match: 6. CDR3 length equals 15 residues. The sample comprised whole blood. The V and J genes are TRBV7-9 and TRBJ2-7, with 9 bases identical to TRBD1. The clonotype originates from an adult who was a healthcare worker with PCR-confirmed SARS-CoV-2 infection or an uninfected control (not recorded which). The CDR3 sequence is CASSPGTGTSYEQYF. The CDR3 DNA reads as TGTGCCAGCAGCCCCGGGACAGGGACATCCTACGAGCAGTACTTC.